Each of the 30 T cell receptor beta chains below was sequenced from the same sample in a study of blood T cells in healthy people across ages. Primers used in a second PCR of about 7 to 12 cycles were a sample-barcoded 5' primer and a J-beta primer mix. TCRdb recomputed calls from the 5' RACE reads with MiXCR, one row per CDR3 protein. The sample has over a million distinct CDR3 sequences; roughly 45% are singletons. The material sequenced was blood. The receptors here all came from a woman under 30 in good health.

The rearrangement joins TRBV28 to TRBJ2-4; 7 bases are shared with TRBD1. The J call may be wrong; the DNA end is better matched by TRBJ2-7. Germline lookup yields CDR1 MDHEN and CDR2 SYDVKM. The CDR3 sequence is 16 residues long. CDR3 in amino acids: CASSLPAGGTPYEQYF. CDR3 nucleotides: TGTGCCAGCAGTTTGCCTGCAGGGGGAACACCCTACGAGCAGTACTTC.

This chain links TRBV7-3 with TRBJ2-5; D is perhaps TRBD1 (7 bases). Trimming removed 5 bases from V and 5 bases from J, with 18 bases in between. CDR1 SGHTA and CDR2 FQGTGA come from the germline V gene. The CDR3 runs to 15 residues. CDR3 amino acids: CASSRTQGGGETQYF. The DNA of the CDR3 is TGTGCCAGCAGCCGAACGCAGGGGGGCGGGGAGACCCAGTACTTC.

This clonotype turned up a few times. The chain has TRBV4-2 and TRBJ2-4, with D uncertain. The J call may be incorrect, as the DNA end agrees better with TRBJ2-7. CDR1 and CDR2 (germline): LGHNA, YNFKEQ. The CDR3 has 16 residues. The DNA of the CDR3 is TGTGCCAGCAGCCGCTTGGTGGAGCCACAGCAAGACGAGCAGTACTTC. Its translation is CASSRLVEPQQDEQYF.

This clonotype showed up just a few times. The genes are TRBV2 and TRBJ2-3, with D perhaps matching TRBD1 (6 bases). From germline, CDR1 is SNHLY and CDR2 FYNNEI. The CDR3 runs to 14 residues. Trimming pared 8 bases from V and 0 bases from J, leaving 12 bases between. Here the CDR3 DNA reads TGTGCCAGCCTCAGGGGCGTTAGCACAGATACGCAGTATTTT. This encodes CASLRGVSTDTQYF.

The chain is built from TRBV15 and TRBJ2-5, with TRBD2 matching over 8 bases. The trim removed 0 bases at V and 0 bases at J, leaving 6 bases unmatched. Per the germline V gene, CDR1 is LNHNV and CDR2 is YYDKDF (reference sequence). There are 17 residues in the CDR3. The CDR3 DNA reads as TGTGCCACCAGCAGAGATACTTCTAGCGGGTACCAAGAGACCCAGTACTTC. Amino acids: CATSRDTSSGYQETQYF.

The chain employs TRBV12-3 or TRBV12-4 and TRBJ1-5, with unresolved D. The V gene lost 2 bases and the J gene lost 0 bases, with 8 bases spanning the gap. The CDR3 totals 15 residues. The DNA of the CDR3 is TGTGCCAGCAGTTTACGGGAACATAGCAATCAGCCCCAGCATTTT. Translated, it gives CASSLREHSNQPQHF.

As to this clonotype: A much bigger clone sits one base away, suggesting this may be a read error. The V call is TRBV29-1, the J call TRBJ2-1; D not certain. This CDR3 region has 14 residues. Deletions cut 6 bases from V and 10 bases from J, with 22 bases between. Germline CDR1 is SQVTM and CDR2 is ANQGSEA. CDR3 DNA sequence: TGCAGCGTCCGCCAGCAGGCCACCTCCTACGAGCAGTTCTTC. Residues: CSVRQQATSYEQFF.

This clonotype was recorded many times. The rearrangement links TRBV12-5 to TRBJ2-7; D possibly uses TRBD1 or TRBD2 (5 bases each). The V end lost 4 bases, the J end lost 2 bases, and 9 bases lay between the germline ends. The CDR3 spans 13 residues. The germline V gene encodes CDR1 LGHNT and CDR2 FRNRAP. CDR3 protein: CASGWDGTYEQYF. CDR3 in DNA: TGTGCTAGTGGTTGGGACGGAACCTACGAGCAGTACTTC.

The genes are TRBV7-9 and TRBJ2-1; 11 bases are shared with TRBD1. Per germline, CDR1 SEHNR and CDR2 FQNEAQ (reference sequence). This CDR3 spans 18 amino acids. V shed 4 bases, J shed 8 bases, and the junction held 16 bases outside the gene matches. This CDR3 is CASSSGGSGQGVNYEQFF. For the CDR3, the DNA is TGTGCCAGCAGCTCTGGGGGATCGGGACAGGGGGTGAACTATGAGCAGTTCTTC. The complete variable domain, with remaining parts taken from reference TRBV7-9 and TRBJ2-1, reads DTGVSQNPRHKITKRGQNVTFRCDPISEHNRLYWYRQTLGQGPEFLTYFQNEAQLEKSRLLSDRFSAERPKGSFSTLEIQRTEQGDSAMYLCASSSGGSGQGVNYEQFFGPGTRLTVL.

The chain recombines TRBV11-2 with TRBJ1-4, with D possibly being TRBD1 (5 bases). V was trimmed by 6 bases and J by 2 bases, leaving 16 bases between them. The length of the CDR3 is 16 residues. CDR1 SGHAT and CDR2 FQNNGV come from the germline V gene. Here the CDR3 DNA reads TGTGCCAGCAGGTCGAGGGGTGTATCGACTAATGAAAAACTGTTTTTT. This encodes CASRSRGVSTNEKLFF.

This clonotype has ten or more counts. The chain employs TRBV3-1 and TRBJ2-7; D not certain. CDR1 LGHDT and CDR2 YNNKEL come from the germline V gene (reference sequence). The CDR3 spans 11 residues. The V and J ends lost 6 bases and 6 bases respectively, with 9 bases between them. CDR3 loop: CASSQSGEQYF. The CDR3 bases are TGTGCCAGCAGTCAATCAGGCGAGCAGTACTTC.

This rearrangement joins TRBV12-3 or TRBV12-4 to TRBJ2-7; D possibly uses TRBD1 or TRBD2 (5 bases each). The CDR3 covers 13 residues. The V and J ends lost 7 bases and 2 bases respectively, with 12 bases between them. CDR3 sequence: CASNRLGAYEQYF. CDR3 nucleotides: TGTGCCAGCAACAGACTGGGGGCCTACGAGCAGTACTTC.

This clonotype was counted between two and nine times. V usage is TRBV13 and J usage is TRBJ1-6, with D possibly matching TRBD1 (6 bases). The length of the CDR3 is 17 residues. The V end lost 5 bases, the J end lost 0 bases, and 14 bases lay between the germline ends. Germline CDR1 is PRHDT and CDR2 is FYEKMQ (reference sequence). The CDR3 reads CASSLTGYSSYNSPLHF. The CDR3 DNA reads as TGTGCCAGCAGCCTTACAGGGTACAGCTCCTATAATTCACCCCTCCACTTT.

In its sample, this clonotype was seen a few times. The chain is built from TRBV6-1 and TRBJ2-3, with 11 bases lining up with TRBD1. V lost 6 bases to trimming and J lost 7 bases; unmatched junction nucleotides: 9. The CDR3 has 15 residues. The germline V gene has CDR1 MNHNS and CDR2 SASEGT. CDR3 coding DNA: TGTGCCAGCAGGGAGGGACAGGGGGTAATAAATACGCAGTATTTT. This gives the protein CASREGQGVINTQYF.

The rearrangement joins TRBV20-1 to TRBJ2-7, with TRBD1 as a possible D gene (5 bases). This CDR3 is 15 amino acids long. V lost 1 base and J 2 bases, leaving 15 bases between the germline ends. Per the germline V gene, CDR1 is DFQATT and CDR2 is SNEGSKA (reference sequence). In DNA form, the CDR3 reads TGCAGTGCTAGAGTCCAGGGCCTTTGGCCCTACGAGCAGTACTTC. It specifies CSARVQGLWPYEQYF.

The chain is built from TRBV27 and TRBJ1-1, with D possibly matching TRBD1 (5 bases). Looked up from germline, CDR1 is MNHEY and CDR2 is SMNVEV (reference sequence). V dropped 6 bases and J dropped 7 bases, with 15 bases sitting between them. This CDR3 is 13 amino acids long. As DNA, the CDR3 is TGTGCCAGCAGCCCTACTTGGGGGGGTGAAGCTTTCTTT. It encodes CASSPTWGGEAFF.

The V call is TRBV6-6, the J call TRBJ2-1; D gene uncertain. V was pared by 6 bases and J by 8 bases, with 11 bases between. The CDR3 contains 12 residues. Germline V lookup: CDR1 MNHNY, CDR2 SVGAGI (reference sequence). CDR3 protein: CASSAITDEQFF. CDR3 nucleotide sequence: TGTGCCAGCAGCGCGATCACCGATGAGCAGTTCTTC.

V gene TRBV7-3 combines with J gene TRBJ2-7, with a tentative D call TRBD1 (6 bases). Germline CDR1 and CDR2: SGHTA and FQGTGA. This CDR3 has 15 residues. V was cut by 5 bases and J by 2 bases, with 16 bases left in between. CDR3 nucleotides: TGTGCCAGCAGCCAGTCCCAGGGGCCAACCTACGAGCAGTACTTC. The encoded protein is CASSQSQGPTYEQYF.

V is TRBV7-9 and J is TRBJ2-5; no clear D gene. Trimming cost V 2 bases and J 1 base, with 8 bases left between them. Germline CDR1 reads SEHNR; CDR2 reads FQNEAQ (reference sequence). CDR3 length: 14 amino acids. The CDR3 coding sequence is TGTGCCAGCAGCTTAAGGGCTATCCAAGAGACCCAGTACTTC. It codes for CASSLRAIQETQYF. Based on the CDR3 plus reference TRBV7-9 and TRBJ2-5, the full variable domain is DTGVSQNPRHKITKRGQNVTFRCDPISEHNRLYWYRQTLGQGPEFLTYFQNEAQLEKSRLLSDRFSAERPKGSFSTLEIQRTEQGDSAMYLCASSLRAIQETQYFGPGTRLLVL.

This clonotype was picked up a small number of times. The rearrangement links TRBV29-1 to TRBJ2-4; D tentatively reads TRBD1 or TRBD2 (5 bases each). TRBJ2-7 explains the end of the DNA better; the J call may be wrong. Per germline, CDR1 SQVTM and CDR2 ANQGSEA. The CDR3 covers 13 residues. The CDR3 protein is CSFGRGALGEQYF. DNA for the CDR3: TGCAGCTTTGGACGAGGGGCATTGGGCGAGCAGTACTTC.

The chain recombines TRBV5-1 with TRBJ2-7; a weak D match, TRBD2 (6 bases). Trimming took 3 bases from V and 2 from J, leaving 15 bases between them. The CDR3 spans 15 residues. Looked up from germline, CDR1 is SGHRS and CDR2 is YFSETQ. The DNA of the CDR3 is TGCGCCAGCAGCTCGGCTAGCGAGGGTACCTACGAGCAGTACTTC. Protein sequence: CASSSASEGTYEQYF.

The gene calls are TRBV2 and TRBJ2-3; 8 nucleotides agree with TRBD1. Trimming at V came to 9 bases and at J to 8 bases, leaving 16 bases not matched to a gene. Germline V gives CDR1 SNHLY, CDR2 FYNNEI. The CDR3 covers 15 residues. CDR3 sequence: CARKSGTGPSSTQYF. DNA of the CDR3: TGTGCCAGGAAGTCCGGGACAGGACCAAGTAGTACGCAGTATTTT.

This clonotype was detected a few times. The chain recombines TRBV9 with TRBJ1-5, with D maybe TRBD1 (5 bases). The CDR3 sequence is 15 residues long. V gave up 0 bases and J gave up 0 bases, with 7 bases separating them. Germline V lookup: CDR1 SGDLS, CDR2 YYNGEE. CDR3 DNA: TGTGCCAGCAGCGTAGGAGGGGATAGCAATCAGCCCCAGCATTTT. This translates into CASSVGGDSNQPQHF.

The table lists this clonotype with a few counts. This chain uses TRBV4-1 with TRBJ1-4; a weak D match, TRBD1 (5 bases). Germline CDR1 is MGHRA and CDR2 is YSYEKL. Trimming cost V 0 bases and J 4 bases, with 18 bases left between them. There are 18 residues in the CDR3. CDR3 sequence: CASSQDMMVGRSNEKLFF. The DNA for the CDR3 is TGCGCCAGCAGCCAAGATATGATGGTGGGACGGAGTAATGAAAAACTGTTTTTT.

CDR3 nucleotides: TGTGCCAGCAGCTCAGACAGGGACCACGAGCAGTACTTC. Its translation: CASSSDRDHEQYF. This rearrangement joins TRBV7-3 to TRBJ2-7; TRBD1 aligns across 7 bases. Looked up from germline, CDR1 is SGHTA and CDR2 is FQGTGA. V was pared by 4 bases and J by 5 bases, with 5 bases of the junction left unmatched. The CDR3 is 13 residues long. The variable domain in full, completed from reference TRBV7-3 and TRBJ2-7, reads GAGVSQTPSNKVTEKGKYVELRCDPISGHTALYWYRQSLGQGPEFLIYFQGTGAADDSGLPNDRFFAVRPEGSVSTLKIQRTERGDSAVYLCASSSDRDHEQYFGPGTRLTVT.

This chain uses TRBV7-9 with TRBJ1-5; possibly TRBD1 for D (5 bases). Germline V gives CDR1 SEHNR, CDR2 FQNEAQ (reference sequence). Trimming took off 3 bases at V and 5 bases at J, with 14 bases between the two ends. The CDR3 has 15 amino acids. In DNA form, the CDR3 reads TGTGCCAGCAGCTTGGGACGTCCGAAGCATCAGCCCCAGCATTTT. Translation: CASSLGRPKHQPQHF.

This clonotype was detected a few times. The chain is built from TRBV14 and TRBJ2-3; a possible D gene is TRBD1 (6 bases). Germline loops: CDR1 SGHDN, CDR2 FVKESK. Trimming removed 6 bases from V and 8 bases from J, with 9 bases in between. The CDR3 length is 11 residues. DNA for the CDR3: TGTGCCAGCAGTCGAGGGGGTACGCAGTATTTT. It yields the protein CASSRGGTQYF.

V and J are TRBV3-1 and TRBJ2-1, with a possible D match to TRBD1 (5 bases). Deletions cut 3 bases from V and 6 bases from J, with 12 bases between. This CDR3 has 14 residues. From germline, CDR1 is LGHDT and CDR2 YNNKEL (reference sequence). Written as DNA, the CDR3 is TGTGCCAGCAGCCACGACGCAGGGATCAATGAGCAGTTCTTC. This encodes CASSHDAGINEQFF.

This sequence joins TRBV27 and TRBJ2-1, with 11 bases matching TRBD2. Germline V gene lookup returns CDR1 MNHEY and CDR2 SMNVEV (reference sequence). CDR3 length equals 16 residues. V shed 7 bases and J 2 bases; nucleotides not matched to a gene: 7. The CDR3: CASKMGLAVPYNEQFF. In DNA, the CDR3 is TGTGCCAGCAAGATGGGACTAGCGGTCCCCTACAATGAGCAGTTCTTC.

The sample holds a few counts of this clonotype. The V and J genes are TRBV28 and TRBJ2-5; tentative D call: TRBD1 (6 bases). Germline loops: CDR1 MDHEN, CDR2 SYDVKM. The CDR3 covers 15 residues. V gave up 4 bases and J gave up 0 bases, with 12 bases separating them. The CDR3 loop reads CASSSPGAYQETQYF. Written as DNA, the CDR3 is TGTGCCAGCAGTTCACCAGGGGCCTACCAAGAGACCCAGTACTTC.